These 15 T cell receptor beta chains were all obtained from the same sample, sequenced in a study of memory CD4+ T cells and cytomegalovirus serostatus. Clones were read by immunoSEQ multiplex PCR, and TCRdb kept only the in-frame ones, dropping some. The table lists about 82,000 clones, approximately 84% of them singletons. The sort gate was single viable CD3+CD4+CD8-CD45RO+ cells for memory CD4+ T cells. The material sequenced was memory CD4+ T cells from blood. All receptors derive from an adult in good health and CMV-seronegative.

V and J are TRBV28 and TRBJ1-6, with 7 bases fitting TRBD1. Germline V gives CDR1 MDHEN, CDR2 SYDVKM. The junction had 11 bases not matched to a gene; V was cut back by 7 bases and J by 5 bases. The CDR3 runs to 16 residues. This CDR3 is CASTSRRQGHNSPLHF. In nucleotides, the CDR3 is TGTGCCAGCACTAGCCGAAGACAGGGCCATAATTCACCCCTCCACTTT. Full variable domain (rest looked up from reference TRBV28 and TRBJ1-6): DVKVTQSSRYLVKRTGEKVFLECVQDMDHENMFWYRQDPGLGLRLIYFSYDVKMKEKGDIPEGYSVSREKKERFSLILESASTNQTSMYLCASTSRRQGHNSPLHFGNGTRLTVT.

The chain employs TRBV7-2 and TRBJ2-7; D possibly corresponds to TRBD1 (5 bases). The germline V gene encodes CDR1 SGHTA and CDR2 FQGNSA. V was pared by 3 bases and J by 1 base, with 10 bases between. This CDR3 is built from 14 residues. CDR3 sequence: CASSLDAGSYEQYF. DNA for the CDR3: TGTGCCAGCAGCTTGGATGCAGGGTCCTACGAGCAGTACTTC.

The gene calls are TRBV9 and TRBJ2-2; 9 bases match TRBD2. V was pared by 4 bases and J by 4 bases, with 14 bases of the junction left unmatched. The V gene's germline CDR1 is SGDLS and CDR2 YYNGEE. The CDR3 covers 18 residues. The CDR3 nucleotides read TGTGCCAGCAGCTCGAGAAGGGAGGGGACTAGCAGCACCGGGGAGCTGTTTTTT. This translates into CASSSRREGTSSTGELFF.

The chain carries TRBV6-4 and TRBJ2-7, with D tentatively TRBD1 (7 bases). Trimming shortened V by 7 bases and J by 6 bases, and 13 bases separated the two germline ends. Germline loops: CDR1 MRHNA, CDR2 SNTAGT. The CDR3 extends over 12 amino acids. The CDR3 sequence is CASTTQGGEQYF. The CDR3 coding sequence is TGTGCCAGCACCACCCAGGGGGGCGAGCAGTACTTC.

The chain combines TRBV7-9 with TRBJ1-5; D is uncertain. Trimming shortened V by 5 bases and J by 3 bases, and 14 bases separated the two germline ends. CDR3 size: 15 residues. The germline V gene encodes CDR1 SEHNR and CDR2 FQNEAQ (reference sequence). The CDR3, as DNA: TGTGCCAGCAGCGGACTAGACGGCCTCAATCAGCCCCAGCATTTT. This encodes CASSGLDGLNQPQHF.

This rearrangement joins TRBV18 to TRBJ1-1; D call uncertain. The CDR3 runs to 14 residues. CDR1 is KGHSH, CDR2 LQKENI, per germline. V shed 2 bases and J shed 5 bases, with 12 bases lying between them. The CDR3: CASSPVSGITEAFF. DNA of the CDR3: TGTGCCAGCTCACCAGTCAGCGGGATAACTGAAGCTTTCTTT.

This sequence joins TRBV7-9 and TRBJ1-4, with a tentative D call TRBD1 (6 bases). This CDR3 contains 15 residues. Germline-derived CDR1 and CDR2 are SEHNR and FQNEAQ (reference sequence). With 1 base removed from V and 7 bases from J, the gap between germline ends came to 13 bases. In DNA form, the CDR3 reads TGTGCCAGCAGCTTAGTCGGGGGGCCGGCTGAAAAACTGTTTTTT. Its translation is CASSLVGGPAEKLFF.

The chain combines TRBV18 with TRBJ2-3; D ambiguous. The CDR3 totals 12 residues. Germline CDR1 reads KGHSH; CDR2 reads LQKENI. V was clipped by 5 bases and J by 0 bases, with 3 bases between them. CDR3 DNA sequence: TGTGCCAGCTCATCAAGCACAGATACGCAGTATTTT. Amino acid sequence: CASSSSTDTQYF.

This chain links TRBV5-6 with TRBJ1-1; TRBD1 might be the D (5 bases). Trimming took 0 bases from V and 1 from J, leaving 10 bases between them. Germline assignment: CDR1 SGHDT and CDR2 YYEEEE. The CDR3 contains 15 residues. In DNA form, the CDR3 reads TGTGCCAGCAGCTTGGAGGGACGGCCGAACACTGAAGCTTTCTTT. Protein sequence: CASSLEGRPNTEAFF.

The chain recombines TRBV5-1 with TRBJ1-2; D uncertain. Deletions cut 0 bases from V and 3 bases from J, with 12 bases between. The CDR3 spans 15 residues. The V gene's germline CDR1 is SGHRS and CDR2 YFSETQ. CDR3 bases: TGCGCCAGCAGCTTGGACTCTGCATACGACTATGGCTACACCTTC. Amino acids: CASSLDSAYDYGYTF.

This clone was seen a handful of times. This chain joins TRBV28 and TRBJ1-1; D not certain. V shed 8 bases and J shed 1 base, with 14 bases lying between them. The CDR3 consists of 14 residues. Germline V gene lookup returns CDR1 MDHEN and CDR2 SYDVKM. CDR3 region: CASRLGQPNTEAFF. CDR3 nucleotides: TGTGCCAGCCGTCTCGGGCAGCCGAACACTGAAGCTTTCTTT. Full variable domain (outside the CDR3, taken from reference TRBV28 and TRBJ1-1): DVKVTQSSRYLVKRTGEKVFLECVQDMDHENMFWYRQDPGLGLRLIYFSYDVKMKEKGDIPEGYSVSREKKERFSLILESASTNQTSMYLCASRLGQPNTEAFFGQGTRLTVV.

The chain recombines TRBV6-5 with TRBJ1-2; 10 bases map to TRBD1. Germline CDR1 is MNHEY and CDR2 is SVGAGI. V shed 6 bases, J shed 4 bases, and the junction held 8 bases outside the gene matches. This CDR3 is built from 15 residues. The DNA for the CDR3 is TGTGCCAGCAGCTCTAGGGACAGGGGAATCTATGGCTACACCTTC. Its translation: CASSSRDRGIYGYTF.

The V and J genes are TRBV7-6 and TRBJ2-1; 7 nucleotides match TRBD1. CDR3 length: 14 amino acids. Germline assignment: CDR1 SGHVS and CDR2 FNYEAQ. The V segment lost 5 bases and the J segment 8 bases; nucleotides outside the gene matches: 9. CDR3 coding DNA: TGTGCCAGCAGCCTCACCCGACAGGGCGATGAGCAGTTCTTC. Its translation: CASSLTRQGDEQFF.

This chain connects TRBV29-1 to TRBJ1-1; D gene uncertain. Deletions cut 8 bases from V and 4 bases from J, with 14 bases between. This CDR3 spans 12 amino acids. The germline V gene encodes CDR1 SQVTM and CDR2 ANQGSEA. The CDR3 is CSPMRASTEAFF. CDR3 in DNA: TGCAGCCCGATGCGGGCGAGCACTGAAGCTTTCTTT.

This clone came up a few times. The CDR3 DNA sequence: TGTGCCATCCGGCAGAACACTGAAGCTTTCTTT. Amino acid sequence: CAIRQNTEAFF. The chain employs TRBV10-3 and TRBJ1-1; D gene unclear. Trimming removed 8 bases from V and 1 base from J, with 5 bases in between. The germline CDR1 and CDR2 sequences are ENHRY and SYGVKD. The length of the CDR3 is 11 residues.